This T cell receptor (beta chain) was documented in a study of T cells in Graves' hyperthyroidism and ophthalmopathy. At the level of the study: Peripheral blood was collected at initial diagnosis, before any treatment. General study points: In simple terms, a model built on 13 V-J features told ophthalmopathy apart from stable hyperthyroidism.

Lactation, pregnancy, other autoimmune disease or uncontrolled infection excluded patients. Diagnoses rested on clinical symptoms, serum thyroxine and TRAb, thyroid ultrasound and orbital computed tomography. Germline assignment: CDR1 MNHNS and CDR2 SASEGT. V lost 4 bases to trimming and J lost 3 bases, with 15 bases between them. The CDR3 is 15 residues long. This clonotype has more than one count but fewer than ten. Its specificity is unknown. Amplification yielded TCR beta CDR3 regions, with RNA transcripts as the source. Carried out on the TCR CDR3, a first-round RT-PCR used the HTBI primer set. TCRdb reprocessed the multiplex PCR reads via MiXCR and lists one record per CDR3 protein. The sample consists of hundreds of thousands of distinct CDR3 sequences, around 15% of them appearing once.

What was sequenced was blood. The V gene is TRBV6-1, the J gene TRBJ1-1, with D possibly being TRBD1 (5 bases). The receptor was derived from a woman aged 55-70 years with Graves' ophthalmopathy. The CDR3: CASSGAGGVDTEAFF. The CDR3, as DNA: TGTGCCAGCAGTGGTGCGGGGGGAGTGGACACTGAAGCTTTCTTT.